This passage covers 13 T cell receptor beta chains from one sample sequenced in a study of cytomegalovirus exposure and HLA in healthy donors. Use of 60 Vbeta and 13 Jbeta primers characterized the PCR. Using immunoSEQ multiplex PCR, the repertoire was profiled, and TCRdb retains in-frame clones only, with some absent. The sample shows around 220,000 clones, roughly 75% of them seen only once. The sequenced sample consisted of PBMCs. These receptors all come from a woman aged 25 to 45 in good health and CMV-seronegative.

The gene calls are TRBV9 and TRBJ2-1; possibly TRBD2 for D (7 bases). The germline gives CDR1 SGDLS, CDR2 YYNGEE. Trimming removed 0 bases at V and 3 bases at J, with 13 bases between. The CDR3 totals 16 residues. CDR3: CASSVVEGGNYNEQFF. Written as DNA, the CDR3 is TGTGCCAGCAGCGTAGTGGAGGGGGGGAACTACAATGAGCAGTTCTTC.

This chain links TRBV4-1 with TRBJ1-5; D gene uncertain. The CDR3 consists of 13 residues. The V gene's germline CDR1 is MGHRA and CDR2 YSYEKL. The V gene lost 4 bases and the J gene lost 6 bases, with 10 bases spanning the gap. The CDR3 DNA reads TGCGCCAGCAGCCGGGGAAGCGGTCAGCCCCAGCATTTT. Protein: CASSRGSGQPQHF.

This clone was counted a few times. V gene TRBV9 combines with J gene TRBJ1-4; D gene ambiguous. V gave up 0 bases and J gave up 4 bases, with 7 bases separating them. Germline CDR1 SGDLS, CDR2 YYNGEE. The CDR3 spans 14 residues. The CDR3 spells CASSVDAVNEKLFF. CDR3 bases: TGTGCCAGCAGCGTAGATGCGGTTAATGAAAAACTGTTTTTT.

The rearrangement links TRBV6-1 to TRBJ2-7, with D possibly being TRBD1 (5 bases). V lost 2 bases and J 0 bases, leaving 11 bases between the germline ends. The CDR3 consists of 15 residues. CDR1 is MNHNS, CDR2 SASEGT, per germline. This CDR3 is CASSELRQYSYEQYF. The CDR3 DNA reads TGTGCCAGCAGTGAACTGAGACAGTACTCCTACGAGCAGTACTTC.

V usage is TRBV6-4 and J usage is TRBJ1-1, with D perhaps matching TRBD1 (6 bases). The germline V gene has CDR1 MRHNA and CDR2 SNTAGT. Trimming took 11 bases from V and 0 from J, leaving 16 bases between them. This CDR3 has 14 residues. In DNA, the CDR3 is TGTGCCCCCAGTGGGGGCGAAATGAACACTGAAGCTTTCTTT. Amino acids: CAPSGGEMNTEAFF.

V gene TRBV18 combines with J gene TRBJ2-3; TRBD1 matches at 9 bases. Germline V gene lookup returns CDR1 KGHSH and CDR2 LQKENI. The CDR3 spans 15 residues. J gave up 4 bases and V 4 bases, and 6 bases lay outside the gene matches. The DNA of the CDR3 is TGTGCCAGCTCACTTACAGGGGGCGCAGCAGATACGCAGTATTTT. Translated: CASSLTGGAADTQYF.

CDR3 loop: CASSESSGSRDTQYF. The CDR3 nucleotides are TGCGCCAGCAGTGAATCTAGCGGGAGCCGAGATACGCAGTATTTT. V is TRBV10-1 and J is TRBJ2-3; 10 bases line up with TRBD2. The ends lost 3 bases at V and 5 bases at J; junction bases unmatched: 5. The CDR3 is made up of 15 amino acids. Germline V gives CDR1 WNHNN, CDR2 SYGVQD (reference sequence).

The chain joins TRBV7-9 to TRBJ1-2; 7 nucleotides line up with TRBD1. This CDR3 has 13 amino acids. J lost 4 bases, V lost 6 bases, and 5 bases had no gene match. Germline CDR1 is SEHNR and CDR2 is FQNEAQ (reference sequence). This CDR3 reads CASSQGGVYGYTF. CDR3 in DNA: TGTGCCAGCAGTCAGGGGGGAGTCTATGGCTACACCTTC.

There are a few counts of this clone. The genes are TRBV15 and TRBJ1-3; D is possibly TRBD1 (6 bases). V gave up 3 bases and J gave up 2 bases, with 14 bases separating them. Germline V lookup: CDR1 LNHNV, CDR2 YYDKDF (reference sequence). The CDR3 loop spans 16 amino acids. The CDR3 nucleotides are TGTGCCACCAGCAGCCGAACAGGGTATGCTGGAAACACCATATATTTT. It translates to CATSSRTGYAGNTIYF.

Worth noting for this clone: One junction end disagrees with the germline gene, perhaps due to a read error. The chain joins TRBV7-8 to TRBJ1-2, with TRBD1 identical over 8 bases. The CDR3 is made up of 18 amino acids. CDR1 and CDR2 (germline): SGHVS, FQNEAQ. CDR3 sequence (DNA): TGTGCCACCAGCTTATCTCTTATTCGGGGACAGGCGGAGTATGGCTACACCTTC. Translated: CATSLSLIRGQAEYGYTF.

This chain uses TRBV2 with TRBJ1-1, with 7 bases matching TRBD1. CDR1 and CDR2 (germline): SNHLY, FYNNEI. The CDR3 is 15 amino acids. The J segment lost 1 base and the V segment lost 6 bases, leaving 8 bases of the junction unmatched. CDR3 sequence reads: CASSRVGQPNTEAFF. CDR3 nucleotide sequence: TGTGCCAGCAGCAGGGTGGGACAGCCGAACACTGAAGCTTTCTTT.

The chain couples TRBV4-1 to TRBJ2-5; possibly TRBD2 for D (6 bases). The CDR3 covers 15 residues. CDR1 and CDR2 from the germline V gene are MGHRA and YSYEKL. Between the trimmed V and J ends, which lost 3 bases and 5 bases, there was a span of 16 bases. CDR3 nucleotides: TGCGCCAGCAGCCAGGGGGACTTTAGGCGGGAGACCCAGTACTTC. This translates into CASSQGDFRRETQYF.

The chain is built from TRBV13 and TRBJ2-3; TRBD2 matches at 9 bases. CDR3 size: 16 residues. Losses at the gene ends were 4 bases for V and 2 bases for J; bases not matched to a gene: 7. Germline V gene lookup returns CDR1 PRHDT and CDR2 FYEKMQ (reference sequence). The CDR3 sequence: CASSSRLAAATDTQYF. CDR3 DNA: TGTGCCAGCAGCTCCAGACTAGCGGCGGCCACAGATACGCAGTATTTT.